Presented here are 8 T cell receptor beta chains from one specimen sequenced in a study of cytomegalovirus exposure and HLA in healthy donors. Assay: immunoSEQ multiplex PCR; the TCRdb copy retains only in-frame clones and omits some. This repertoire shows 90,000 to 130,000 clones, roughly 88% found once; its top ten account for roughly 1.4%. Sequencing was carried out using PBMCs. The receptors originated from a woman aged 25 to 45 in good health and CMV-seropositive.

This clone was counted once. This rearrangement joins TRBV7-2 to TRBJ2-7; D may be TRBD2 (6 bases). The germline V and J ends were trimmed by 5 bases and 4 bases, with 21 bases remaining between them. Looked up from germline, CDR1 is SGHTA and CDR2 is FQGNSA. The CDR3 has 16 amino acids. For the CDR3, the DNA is TGTGCCAGCAGCCCAAATCCAGGACGGGGAGGATACGAGCAGTACTTC. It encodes CASSPNPGRGGYEQYF.

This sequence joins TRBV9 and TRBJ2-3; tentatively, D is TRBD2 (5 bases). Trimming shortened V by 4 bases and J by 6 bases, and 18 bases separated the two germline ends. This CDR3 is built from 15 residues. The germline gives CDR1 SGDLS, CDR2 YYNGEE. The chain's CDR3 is CASSSHRPGGDTQYF. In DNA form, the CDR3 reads TGTGCCAGCAGCTCGCACCGGCCGGGCGGGGATACGCAGTATTTT.

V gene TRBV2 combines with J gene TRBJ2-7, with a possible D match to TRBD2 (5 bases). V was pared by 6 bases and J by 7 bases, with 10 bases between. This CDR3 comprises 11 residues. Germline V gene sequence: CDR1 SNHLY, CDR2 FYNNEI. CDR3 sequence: CASRLVREQYF. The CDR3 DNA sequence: TGTGCCAGCAGACTAGTACGGGAGCAGTACTTC.

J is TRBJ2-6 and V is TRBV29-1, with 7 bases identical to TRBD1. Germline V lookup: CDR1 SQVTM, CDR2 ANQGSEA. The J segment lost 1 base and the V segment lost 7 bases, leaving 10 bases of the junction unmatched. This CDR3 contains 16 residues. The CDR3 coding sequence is TGCAGCGCCATGACAGGGAGTACGTCTGGGGCCAACGTCCTGACTTTC. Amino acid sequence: CSAMTGSTSGANVLTF.

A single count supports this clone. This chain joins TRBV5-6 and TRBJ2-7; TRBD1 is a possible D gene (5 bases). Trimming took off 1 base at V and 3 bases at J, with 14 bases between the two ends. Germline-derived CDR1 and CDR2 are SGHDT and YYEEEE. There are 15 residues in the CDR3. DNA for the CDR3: TGTGCCAGCAGCTTGTTCCTACAGGTCCACTACGAGCAGTACTTC. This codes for CASSLFLQVHYEQYF.

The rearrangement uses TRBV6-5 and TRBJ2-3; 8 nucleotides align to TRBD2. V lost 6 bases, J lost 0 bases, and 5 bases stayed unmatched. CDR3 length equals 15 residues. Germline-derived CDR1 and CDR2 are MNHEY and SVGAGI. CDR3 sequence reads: CASRISGASTDTQYF. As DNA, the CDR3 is TGTGCCAGCAGAATTAGCGGGGCTAGCACAGATACGCAGTATTTT.

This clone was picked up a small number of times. The CDR3: CASSLSPPRLAGDEQYF. CDR3 nucleotide sequence: TGTGCCAGCAGCTTATCTCCCCCCCGACTAGCGGGAGACGAGCAGTACTTC. V and J are TRBV11-2 and TRBJ2-7, with 12 bases fitting TRBD2. V lost 2 bases, J lost 5 bases, and 10 bases stayed unmatched. The V gene's germline CDR1 is SGHAT and CDR2 FQNNGV. CDR3 size: 17 residues.

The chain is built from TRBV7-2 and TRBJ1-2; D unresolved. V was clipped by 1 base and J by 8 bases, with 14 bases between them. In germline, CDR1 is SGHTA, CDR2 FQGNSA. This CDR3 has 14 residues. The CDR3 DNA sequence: TGTGCCAGCAGCTTAGTGGAGGGCCCGAGGGGCTACACCTTC. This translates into CASSLVEGPRGYTF.